Below, 15 T cell receptor beta chains from the same sample are listed, as sequenced in a study of T cell repertoires in cytomegalovirus infection. TCRdb re-called the reads through MiXCR, storing one row per CDR3 protein. This table holds a few hundred thousand distinct CDR3 sequences, more than 9% found once. The sample consisted of PBMCs. The source of these receptors is a human donor in good health (CMV status not recorded). Some clones in this sample may be carry-over from other donors' samples.

This clonotype was found many times. The V and J genes are TRBV7-3 and TRBJ2-1, with 10 bases aligning to TRBD2. Per germline, CDR1 SGHTA and CDR2 FQGTGA. After removal of 4 bases from V and 3 bases from J, the junction contained 6 bases not matched to a gene. This CDR3 is 16 amino acids long. Here the CDR3 DNA reads TGTGCCAGCAGCTCTGCCGGGACTAGCGTCTACAATGAGCAGTTCTTC. Protein sequence: CASSSAGTSVYNEQFF.

This rearrangement joins TRBV11-3 to TRBJ2-2; 9 positions agree with TRBD2. J was trimmed by 1 base and V by 4 bases; bases with no gene match: 13. The germline V gene has CDR1 SGHNT and CDR2 YENEEA. The CDR3 length is 19 residues. CDR3 sequence reads: CASSSRGVAGAQNTGELFF. CDR3 bases: TGTGCCAGCAGCTCCAGGGGAGTAGCGGGAGCCCAGAACACCGGGGAGCTGTTTTTT.

This clonotype was seen a few times. The chain carries TRBV5-4 and TRBJ2-1, with TRBD2 as a possible D gene (5 bases). The germline CDR1 and CDR2 sequences are SGHNT and YYREEE (reference sequence). Trimming left V 0 bases short and J 3 bases short, with 13 bases between. This CDR3 comprises 16 residues. The CDR3 DNA reads TGTGCCAGCAGCTTGGCTAGTCTAGCCGGCTACAATGAGCAGTTCTTC. It codes for CASSLASLAGYNEQFF.

Notes on this clonotype: This may stem from a read error, because a much larger clone lies one nucleotide away. The chain couples TRBV12-3 or TRBV12-4 to TRBJ2-1, with 7 nucleotides matching TRBD2. This CDR3 contains 15 residues. V shed 5 bases and J 7 bases; nucleotides not matched to a gene: 11. The CDR3 coding sequence is TGTGCCAGCAGTGTATTGGCGGGGGTACAGAATGAGCAGTTCTTC. Protein sequence: CASSVLAGVQNEQFF.

This clonotype has a handful of counts. The rearrangement joins TRBV20-1 to TRBJ2-2, with D perhaps matching TRBD2 (5 bases). The CDR3 loop spans 14 amino acids. From germline, CDR1 is DFQATT and CDR2 SNEGSKA (reference sequence). With 1 base removed from V and 4 bases from J, the gap between germline ends came to 10 bases. The CDR3 is CSARGSGFTGELFF. As DNA, the CDR3 is TGCAGTGCTAGAGGGAGCGGTTTCACCGGGGAGCTGTTTTTT.

The rearrangement links TRBV11-3 to TRBJ2-3, with D perhaps matching TRBD2 (6 bases). The V end was cut by 4 bases, the J end by 0 bases, with 11 bases between. This CDR3 has 15 amino acids. Germline CDR1 SGHNT, CDR2 YENEEA. The CDR3 nucleotides read TGTGCCAGCAGCTCGGGACTGACTAGCACAGATACGCAGTATTTT. Translated, it gives CASSSGLTSTDTQYF.

This clonotype has only a few counts. The CDR3 DNA follows: TGTGCCAGGGGACCGGGAGGGAAACCAAATGAGCAGTTCTTC. Translated: CARGPGGKPNEQFF. The chain employs TRBV2 and TRBJ2-1; 8 bases are a match to TRBD2. The CDR3 has 14 amino acids. Germline V CDR1 and CDR2: SNHLY, FYNNEI. Trimming removed 9 bases from V and 7 bases from J; junction bases left unmatched: 11.

There are a few counts of this clonotype. The rearrangement joins TRBV2 to TRBJ2-3; D is perhaps TRBD1 (5 bases). Germline loops: CDR1 SNHLY, CDR2 FYNNEI. V dropped 3 bases and J dropped 2 bases, with 9 bases sitting between them. CDR3 length: 14 residues. DNA for the CDR3: TGTGCCAGCAGTGACCCAGGGTCCACAGATACGCAGTATTTT. Translated, it gives CASSDPGSTDTQYF.

This chain links TRBV28 with TRBJ1-5; D is unresolved. Trimming removed 5 bases at V and 6 bases at J, with 8 bases between. Germline V lookup: CDR1 MDHEN, CDR2 SYDVKM. The CDR3 spans 12 residues. CDR3 protein: CASSPSVQPQHF. CDR3 in DNA: TGTGCCAGCAGTCCCTCGGTTCAGCCCCAGCATTTT.

Ten or more counts support this clonotype. The chain joins TRBV7-8 to TRBJ1-5; TRBD1 agrees at 9 bases. The CDR3 consists of 16 residues. The V and J ends lost 5 bases and 3 bases, in that order; junction bases with no gene match: 8. Germline values: CDR1 SGHVS, CDR2 FQNEAQ. The CDR3 region has the DNA TGTGCCAGCAGCCTCCGGACAGGGGCCACCAATCAGCCCCAGCATTTT. It specifies CASSLRTGATNQPQHF.

CDR3 in DNA: TGCAGTGCTAGGGCACCGACAGCCAGCACAGATACGCAGTATTTT. This codes for CSARAPTASTDTQYF. The V and J genes are TRBV20-1 and TRBJ2-3; possibly TRBD1 for D (5 bases). This CDR3 has 15 amino acids. Trimming removed 3 bases from V and 0 bases from J, with 13 bases in between. Germline loops: CDR1 DFQATT, CDR2 SNEGSKA (reference sequence).

V gene TRBV7-6 combines with J gene TRBJ1-5; perhaps TRBD1 as D (5 bases). The germline V gene encodes CDR1 SGHVS and CDR2 FNYEAQ. The CDR3 extends over 12 amino acids. Between the trimmed V and J ends, which lost 1 base and 15 bases, there was a span of 13 bases. The CDR3 loop reads CASSLEGLLLHF. The CDR3 nucleotides are TGTGCCAGCAGCTTAGAGGGACTTCTCCTGCATTTT.

This clonotype was detected many times. The V gene is TRBV12-3 or TRBV12-4, the J gene TRBJ2-3, with 9 bases identical to TRBD2. CDR3 size: 14 residues. Trimming removed 7 bases from V and 1 base from J; junction bases left unmatched: 3. The CDR3 nucleotides are TGTGCCAGCACCCAGCGGGGGGGCACAGATACGCAGTATTTT. Protein sequence: CASTQRGGTDTQYF.

The chain employs TRBV12-3 or TRBV12-4 and TRBJ2-1, with D possibly being TRBD2 (6 bases). CDR3 length equals 14 residues. V lost 3 bases and J 9 bases, leaving 15 bases between the germline ends. CDR3 coding DNA: TGTGCCAGCAGTTTCAATTTAGGAGGGAGTGAGCAGTTCTTC. Translation gives CASSFNLGGSEQFF.

The rearrangement links TRBV15 to TRBJ1-1; D is unclear. The CDR3 has 17 amino acids. V lost 0 bases to trimming and J lost 11 bases, with 25 bases between them. Per germline, CDR1 LNHNV and CDR2 YYDKDF (reference sequence). The CDR3 region is CATSRDEEDGPPPEAFF. CDR3 DNA sequence: TGTGCCACCAGCAGAGATGAGGAGGACGGTCCCCCCCCGGAGGCTTTCTTT.